This entry is about one T cell receptor beta chain. The antigen this receptor binds is unknown. Base qualities are not recorded, but no much larger clone differs from it by a single base. A distance of 17 bases separates the germline ends of V and J, which lose 1 base and 4 bases respectively. CDR1 is given as SGHVS and CDR2 as FQNEAQ, both from the germline V gene. Inclusive of the bounding cysteine and phenylalanine, the CDR3 is 16 residues long. Only the CDR3 part of the read is kept: 48 bases, read in frame from the first base. Sequencing relied on an Illumina HiSeq 1500. The public reads were reprocessed in TCRdb via fastp at Q25 and MiXCR, keeping in-frame beta chains. Merged by CDR3 protein, the rows form single entries marked with the most common genes and DNA. The table for this sample lists approximately 700,000 distinct CDR3 sequences; under 40% of them were counted only once. The top ten hold 2.8% of the sample.

The source of the sample is a study of T cell repertoires in cytomegalovirus infection (dated by TCRdb to the late 2010s). In the study overall: The HLA type of each donor mattered for the analysis, because public TCR beta signatures pointed to carriage of CMV infection along with the matching HLA type. The research as a whole found: The ex vivo response was dominated by HLA-C-restricted CMV-specific TCR beta clonotypes, which also provided the single most frequent clonotype in two of eight donors. Cumulative frequency of public TCR beta family members discriminated carriers of CMV infection plus the relevant HLA type in this cohort and an independent 352-donor cohort.

Sequencing was done on a sample of PBMCs. The receptor's source is a human donor in good health (CMV status not recorded). Some clones in this sample may be carry-over from other donors' samples. The chain was built from TRBV7-8 and TRBJ2-7; TRBD2 is possibly the D segment (5 matching bases). The bases are TGTGCCAGCAGCTTAGTCGAGGGTCGCCTCTTTTACGAGCAGTACTTC. Translated, it reads CASSLVEGRLFYEQYF. Reference TRBV7-8 and TRBJ2-7 proteins supply the regions before and after the CDR3; the full variable domain is: GAGVSQSPRYKVAKRGQDVALRCDPISGHVSLFWYQQALGQGPEFLTYFQNEAQLDKSGLPSDRFFAERPEGSVSTLKIQRTQQEDSAVYLCASSLVEGRLFYEQYFGPGTRLTVT.